This TCR beta chain emerged from a study of blood T cell repertoires in COVID-19 (TCRdb year 2020). In the study overall: Samples covering the acute and convalescent phases of COVID-19 were provided by collaborators in the United States, Italy and Spain. Where available, HLA class I and class II types were obtained from metadata supplied by the sample provider rather than from assay-based typing. The material from the prospective study consisted of cDNA or gDNA derived from T cells, B-cell-depleted T cells, or PBMCs. A de-identified subject ID, COVID-19 status, age in years and sex were almost always included in the sample metadata. Samples came from the ongoing ImmuneRACE study (first 160 participants) plus 1,254 subjects from 6 global collaborators. The repertoires were released in a freely available public database intended as a resource for research on the immune response to SARS-CoV-2. The dataset comprised deeply sampled blood TCRbeta repertoires from subjects exposed to, actively infected with, or recovered from COVID-19. Here is what the overall study found, with its caveats: The quantity of clinical and demographic metadata differed by source and by participant and was supplied without curation.

Taken from cysteine to phenylalanine, the CDR3 has 14 residues. Only the CDR3 portion is preserved as DNA: 42 bases, with reading frame beginning at the first base. Trimming costs V 4 bases and J 8 bases, and their ends lie 17 bases apart. CDR1 LGHDT and CDR2 YNNKEL are derived from the germline V gene (reference sequence). Participants in the prospective study were aged roughly 18 to 100 years, lived in under 30 United States geographic areas, and enrolled through a virtual design. Cohort assignment in the prospective study relied on participant-reported clinical history from a screening survey and a study questionnaire. Mobile phlebotomists in the prospective study collected whole blood, serum and a nasopharyngeal or oropharyngeal swab from every participant. Participants in the prospective study had the option to provide additional blood draws and questionnaires over an approximately 2-month period. Prospective study blood samples were shipped either frozen or at room temperature before DNA extraction.

TCRbeta CDR3 regions were amplified from genomic DNA by means of the immunoSEQ Assay, a bias-controlled multiplex PCR. The authors' analysis ran thus. The number of nucleated cells in each sample was estimated by amplification of reference gene primers within the assay. To quantify the absolute abundance of each unique TCRbeta CDR3 rearrangement, sequence reads were collapsed and filtered. For each sample, productive Simpson clonality was calculated as the square root of Simpson's diversity index over productive rearrangements. This immuneACCESS table, as held by TCRdb, lists in-frame sequences with V and J called but not all clones. Of the missing ones, under half trace to an unresolved V gene in checked studies; the others have no known cause. D and trimming were read from the DNA, whereas the V and J calls and clone size are those reported in that table. The sample records some 170,000 clones, over 75% of which are singletons. The ten largest clonotypes hold about 1.2% of the sample.

To note about this clone: No cognate antigen has been identified for it. Base qualities were left out, and no much larger clone turns up one base away.

Recombination linked TRBV3-1 (or the pseudogene TRBV3-2) to TRBJ2-5, and TRBD2 may be the D gene, going by 6 matching bases. The receptor's source is a human donor with acute COVID-19. The donor label of this sample is uncertain. Specimen: PBMCs or T cells enriched from blood (not recorded which). The encoded CDR3 is CASSPLGNGGTQYF. The DNA sequence is as follows: TGTGCCAGCAGCCCCCTAGGTAACGGGGGTACCCAGTACTTC.